This TCR beta chain was profiled in a study of cytomegalovirus exposure and HLA in healthy donors. Study details: There were some 410 genotyped donors. Of these, about 80% fell in the genetic ancestry cluster associated with self-reported Caucasian donors. Study results and caveats: A later analysis found TCR association rates differed by HLA locus, highest for DRB1 and lowest for HLA-C. About 180 TCR beta chains were listed as cytomegalovirus-associated.

The CDR3 totals 15 residues. Trimming took 1 base from V and 3 from J; bases not matched to a gene: 3. Germline CDR1 is SGHVS and CDR2 is FNYEAQ. With 60 Vbeta and 13 Jbeta primers, the PCR was carried out. Clones were sequenced by immunoSEQ multiplex PCR, and TCRdb holds only the in-frame ones, with some missing. The table lists about 76,000 clones, 65% to 75% of them singletons. Remarks on this clone: Its target is not known.

V is TRBV7-6 and J is TRBJ1-5; 7 positions agree with TRBD1. This clonotype originated in a woman aged 40 to 50 in good health and CMV-seropositive. The sample was PBMCs. The DNA for the CDR3 is TGTGCCAGCAGCTTAGGGGGGACAGTCAATCAGCCCCAGCATTTT. Translated: CASSLGGTVNQPQHF.